A selection of T cell receptor beta chains follows, all from one sample in a study of STAT3 mutations in large granular lymphocyte leukemia. TCRdb's table, derived via immunoSEQ multiplex PCR, lists solely in-frame clones and lacks some. The sample carries about 2,000 clones, 60% to 70% recorded once. The sample was peripheral blood mononuclear cells. These receptors all stem from a man aged 45-65 years with T-cell large granular lymphocyte leukemia. Some clones in this sample may be carry-over from other donors' samples. Both conserved end residues are part of each CDR3. Each record gives: V gene, D gene, J gene, clone size, CDR3 DNA, CDR3 protein. A D gene is named only where the DNA matches it firmly. The size of a clone is reported for some rows only, either as once, few or many, or as a class for expanded clones.

TRBV28,.,TRBJ1-5,medium-sized,TGTGCCAGCAGTCCCATAGGGTGGGGGGGCAATCAGCCCCAGCATTTT,CASSPIGWGGNQPQHF
TRBV7-2,.,TRBJ2-7,.,TGTGCCAGCATCCCAACAGGGTCCTACGAGCAGTACTTC,CASIPTGSYEQYF
TRBV14,.,TRBJ2-7,.,TGTGCCAGCAGCCTTGTGGGGGGAGAGCAGTACTTC,CASSLVGGEQYF
TRBV7-9,.,TRBJ1-2,.,TGTGCCAGCAGCTTAGGTCGAGGGAATGGCTACACCTTC,CASSLGRGNGYTF
TRBV7-9,.,TRBJ2-5,few,TGTGCCAGCAGCCCCCTCGCGTGGGGAGAGACCCAGTACTTC,CASSPLAWGETQYF
TRBV18,.,TRBJ1-4,.,TGTGCCAGCTCACCAGGGAGGGATGAAAAACTGTTTTTT,CASSPGRDEKLFF
TRBV30,.,TRBJ1-5,few,TGTGCCTGGGGGCCTGGGAAGGTTGGCAGCAATCAGCCCCAGCATTTT,CAWGPGKVGSNQPQHF
TRBV5-8,.,TRBJ1-2,.,TGTGCCAGCAGCCCCCCGGGAACTCGAGGCTACACCTTC,CASSPPGTRGYTF
TRBV18,.,TRBJ2-4,.,TGTGCCAGCACTTCCGTTGAGGGACAAGGCATTCAGTACTTC,CASTSVEGQGIQYF
TRBV12-5,.,TRBJ1-2,.,TGTGCTAGTGGTTTTTCGTCAGGGTGGTATGGCTACACCTTC,CASGFSSGWYGYTF
TRBV18,.,TRBJ2-2,.,TGTGCCAGCTCACCAAACAGGTCGAACACCGGGGAGCTGTTTTTT,CASSPNRSNTGELFF
TRBV27,.,TRBJ1-5,once,TGTGCCAGCAGTTTAGTAGGGTATCTCAATCAGCCCCAGCATTTT,CASSLVGYLNQPQHF
TRBV10-3,.,TRBJ2-7,.,TGTGCCATCAGTGATTCCGCGGGAAGGTACGAGCAGTACTTC,CAISDSAGRYEQYF
TRBV18,.,TRBJ1-5,.,TGTGCCAGCTTGCCGGAAGGGTATAGCAATCAGCCCCAGCATTTT,CASLPEGYSNQPQHF
TRBV28,.,TRBJ1-4,few,TGTGCCAGCAGTCAAGCTGCAACTAATGAAAAACTGTTTTTT,CASSQAATNEKLFF
TRBV25-1,TRBD1,TRBJ2-7,.,TGTGCCAGCAGTGAGGGACAGGTCCACGAGCAGTACTTC,CASSEGQVHEQYF
TRBV6-5,.,TRBJ2-5,.,TGTGCCAGCAGTTACCAAGGGAGGTTAAAAGAGACCCAGTACTTC,CASSYQGRLKETQYF
TRBV18,TRBD2,TRBJ2-1,.,TGTGCCAGCTCTCAACCCGGGACTAGCACCTACAATGAGCAGTTCTTC,CASSQPGTSTYNEQFF
TRBV5-4,.,TRBJ2-3,.,TGTGCCAGCAGCTTCGACAGACGTCCAGATACGCAGTATTTT,CASSFDRRPDTQYF
TRBV11-2,.,TRBJ2-7,.,TGTGCCAGCAGCCAGGGGCAGCTGTACGAGCAGTACTTC,CASSQGQLYEQYF
TRBV5-5,TRBD2,TRBJ2-5,.,TGTGCCAGCCGCGGGGGAGAGGAGACCCAGTACTTC,CASRGGEETQYF
TRBV7-9,TRBD1,TRBJ1-2,.,TGTGCCAGCAGCCAAGGAACCGGGACAGGGCTCTATGGCTACACCTTC,CASSQGTGTGLYGYTF
TRBV5-1,.,TRBJ2-1,.,TGCGCCAGCAGCGGGCCGGGGGCTTCCTACAATGAGCAGTTCTTC,CASSGPGASYNEQFF
TRBV25-1,TRBD2,TRBJ2-7,few,TGTGCCAGCCGGGAGGGCTACGAGCAGTACTTC,CASREGYEQYF
TRBV5-4,TRBD1,TRBJ2-2,.,TGTGCCAGCAGCCGGGGACAGAGGAACACCGGGGAGCTGTTTTTT,CASSRGQRNTGELFF
TRBV28,.,TRBJ2-7,.,TGTGCCAGCAGATCGGGGGAGCGCCACGAGCAGTACTTC,CASRSGERHEQYF
TRBV5-4,.,TRBJ2-7,.,TGTGCCAGCAGCTTGTTAGCCGGCTACGAGCAGTACTTC,CASSLLAGYEQYF
TRBV6-1,.,TRBJ2-7,few,TGTGCCAGCAGTGAATGGGGAACTAGCATTTGGATATACGAGCAGTACTTC,CASSEWGTSIWIYEQYF
TRBV5-1,.,TRBJ1-2,.,TGCGCCAGCAGCTGGGACTATTACTATGGCTACACCTTC,CASSWDYYYGYTF
TRBV29-1,TRBD1,TRBJ1-2,.,TGCAGCTTGACAGGGGAAAACTATGGCTACACCTTC,CSLTGENYGYTF
TRBV28,TRBD1,TRBJ2-7,medium-sized,TGTGCCACAGAACCGGGACAGGGGGCGTGGGAGCAGTACTTC,CATEPGQGAWEQYF
TRBV18,.,TRBJ1-1,.,TGTGCCAGCTCGCGTTTGGGGGGGGGAAACACTGAAGCTTTCTTT,CASSRLGGGNTEAFF
TRBV6-6,.,TRBJ1-3,few,TGTGCCAGCAGTTACGGCGGCTTCTCTGGAAACACCATATATTTT,CASSYGGFSGNTIYF
TRBV5-1,.,TRBJ2-7,.,TGCGCCAGCAGCTTGGGGGAGGGGGCTTTCTACGAGCAGTACTTC,CASSLGEGAFYEQYF
TRBV5-6,.,TRBJ2-7,.,TGTGCCAGCAGCTTGGGACTAGGGAATTACGAGCAGTACTTC,CASSLGLGNYEQYF
TRBV5-6,.,TRBJ1-2,.,TGTGCCAGCAGCCCCTACCAGGGCTATGGCTACACCTTC,CASSPYQGYGYTF
TRBV6-6,.,TRBJ2-7,.,TGTGCCACCCAGGAAGGGGGGGCGACCTACGAGCAGTACTTC,CATQEGGATYEQYF
TRBV29-1,.,TRBJ2-3,.,TGCAGCGTTGAGGGCAGCACAGATACGCAGTATTTT,CSVEGSTDTQYF
TRBV9,.,TRBJ2-1,.,TGTGCCAGCAGCGTAGAGGTATCTGAGCAGTTCTTC,CASSVEVSEQFF
TRBV13,TRBD1,TRBJ2-7,.,TGTGCCAGCAGCGCAGGGACAGGGGAGGCCTACGAGCAGTACTTC,CASSAGTGEAYEQYF
TRBV7-9,TRBD1,TRBJ2-1,once,TGTGCCAGCAGCTTAGAGGACAGGACGGTTGAGCAGTTCTTC,CASSLEDRTVEQFF
TRBV13,TRBD1,TRBJ2-7,.,TGTGCCAGCAGCCCCGAGGGACAGGGGAACACCTACGAGCAGTACTTC,CASSPEGQGNTYEQYF
TRBV29-1,TRBD2,TRBJ2-1,.,TGCAGCGTCACCCCTTCGGAGCGGGGGGTTAAATCCTACAATGAGCAGTTCTTC,CSVTPSERGVKSYNEQFF
TRBV29-1,.,TRBJ2-7,once,TGCAGCGTTGTTATATCGGGAGTAGACGAGCAGTACTTC,CSVVISGVDEQYF
TRBV5-1,.,TRBJ2-7,.,TGCGCCAGCAGAAGGGGGGTGGAGGTGCCCTTGGCCGGTAAGTACTTC,CASRRGVEVPLAGKYF
TRBV7-9,TRBD2,TRBJ2-3,few,TGTGCCAGCAGCTTTGGACTAGCGTCTAGCACAGATACGCAGTATTTT,CASSFGLASSTDTQYF
TRBV30,.,TRBJ2-3,.,TGTGCCTGGGGCGAGGGGAGGCGGAGCACAGATACGCAGTATTTT,CAWGEGRRSTDTQYF
TRBV5-6,.,TRBJ2-7,.,TGTGCCAGCAGCTCCGCCAGCTACGAGCAGTACTTC,CASSSASYEQYF
TRBV9,TRBD1,TRBJ1-1,.,TGTGCCAGCGGGACAGGGGCGGATGAAGCTTTCTTT,CASGTGADEAFF
TRBV5-1,TRBD1,TRBJ2-1,.,TGCGCCAGCAGCTCGCGGACAGGGAATTACAATGAGCAGTTCTTC,CASSSRTGNYNEQFF
TRBV7-8,TRBD2,TRBJ2-3,.,TGTGCCAGCGAACTAGCGGGAGACGATACGCAGTATTTT,CASELAGDDTQYF
TRBV10-3,.,TRBJ2-7,.,TGTGCCATCAGTCCCCAGGGCCACCAAAGGAACTTC,CAISPQGHQRNF
TRBV30,.,TRBJ1-6,.,TGTGCCTGGAGTGTACTATCAGGACGAAATTCACCCCTCCACTTT,CAWSVLSGRNSPLHF
TRBV30,TRBD2,TRBJ2-7,.,TGTGCCTGGAGTCGGGGGGCCTACGAGCAGTACTTC,CAWSRGAYEQYF